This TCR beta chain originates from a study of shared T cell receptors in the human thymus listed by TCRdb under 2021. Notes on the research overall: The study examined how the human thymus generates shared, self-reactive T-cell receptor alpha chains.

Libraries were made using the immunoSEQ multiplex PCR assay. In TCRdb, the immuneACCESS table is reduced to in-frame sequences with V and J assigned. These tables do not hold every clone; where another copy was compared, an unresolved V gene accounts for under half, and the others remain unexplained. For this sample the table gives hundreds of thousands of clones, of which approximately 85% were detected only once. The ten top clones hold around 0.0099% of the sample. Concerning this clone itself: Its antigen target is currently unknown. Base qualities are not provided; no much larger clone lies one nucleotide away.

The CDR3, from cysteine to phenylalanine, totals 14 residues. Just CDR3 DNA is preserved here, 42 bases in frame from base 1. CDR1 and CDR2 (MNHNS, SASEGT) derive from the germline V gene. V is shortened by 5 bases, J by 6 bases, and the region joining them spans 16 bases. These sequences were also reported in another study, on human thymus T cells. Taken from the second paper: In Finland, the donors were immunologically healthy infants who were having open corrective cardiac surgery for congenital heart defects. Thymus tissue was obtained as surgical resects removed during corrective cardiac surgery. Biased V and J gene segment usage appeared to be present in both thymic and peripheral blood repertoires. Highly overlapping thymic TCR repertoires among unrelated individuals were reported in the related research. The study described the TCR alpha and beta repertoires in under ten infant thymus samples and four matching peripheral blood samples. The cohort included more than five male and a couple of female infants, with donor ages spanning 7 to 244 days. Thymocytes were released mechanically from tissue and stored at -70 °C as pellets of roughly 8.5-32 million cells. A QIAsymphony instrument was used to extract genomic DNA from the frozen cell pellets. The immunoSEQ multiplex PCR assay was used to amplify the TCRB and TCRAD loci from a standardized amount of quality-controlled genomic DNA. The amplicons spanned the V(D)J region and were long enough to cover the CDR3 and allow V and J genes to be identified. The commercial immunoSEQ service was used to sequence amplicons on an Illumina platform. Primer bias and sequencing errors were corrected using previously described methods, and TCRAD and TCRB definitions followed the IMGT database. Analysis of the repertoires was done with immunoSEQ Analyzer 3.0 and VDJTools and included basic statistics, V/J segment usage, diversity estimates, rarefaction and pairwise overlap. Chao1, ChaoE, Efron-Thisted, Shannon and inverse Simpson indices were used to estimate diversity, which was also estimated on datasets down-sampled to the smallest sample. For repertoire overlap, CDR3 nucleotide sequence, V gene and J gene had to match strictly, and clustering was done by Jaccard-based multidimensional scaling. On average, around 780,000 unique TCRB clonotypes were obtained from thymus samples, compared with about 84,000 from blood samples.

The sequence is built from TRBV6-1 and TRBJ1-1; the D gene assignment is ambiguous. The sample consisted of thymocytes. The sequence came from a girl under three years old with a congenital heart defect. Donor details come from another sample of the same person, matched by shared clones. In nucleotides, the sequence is TGTGCCAGCAGTCTTACGAGAAACCGAGCTGAAGCTTTCTTT. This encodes CASSLTRNRAEAFF.